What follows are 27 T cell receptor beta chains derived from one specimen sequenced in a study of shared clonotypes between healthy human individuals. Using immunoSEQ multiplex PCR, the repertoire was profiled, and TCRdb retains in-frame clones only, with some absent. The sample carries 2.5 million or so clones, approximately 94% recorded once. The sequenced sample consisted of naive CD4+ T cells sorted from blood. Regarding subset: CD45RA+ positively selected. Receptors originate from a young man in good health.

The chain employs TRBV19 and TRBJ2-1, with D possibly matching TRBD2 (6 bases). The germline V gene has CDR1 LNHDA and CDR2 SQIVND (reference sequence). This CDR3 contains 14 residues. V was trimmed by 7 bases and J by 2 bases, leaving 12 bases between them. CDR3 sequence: CASKPGVTYNEQFF. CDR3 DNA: TGTGCCAGTAAGCCGGGAGTAACCTACAATGAGCAGTTCTTC.

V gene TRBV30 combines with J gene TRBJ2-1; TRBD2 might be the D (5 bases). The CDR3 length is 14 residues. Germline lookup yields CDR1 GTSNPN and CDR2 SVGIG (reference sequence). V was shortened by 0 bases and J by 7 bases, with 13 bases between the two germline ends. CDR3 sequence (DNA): TGTGCCTGGAGTGTACTGTTCAGCGGTAATGAGCAGTTCTTC. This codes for CAWSVLFSGNEQFF.

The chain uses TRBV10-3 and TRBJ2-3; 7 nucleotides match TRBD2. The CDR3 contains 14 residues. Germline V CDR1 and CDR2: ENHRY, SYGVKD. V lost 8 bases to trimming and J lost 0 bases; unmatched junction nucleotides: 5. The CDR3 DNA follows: TGTGCCATCCGGCTAGCGGCTAGCACAGATACGCAGTATTTT. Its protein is CAIRLAASTDTQYF.

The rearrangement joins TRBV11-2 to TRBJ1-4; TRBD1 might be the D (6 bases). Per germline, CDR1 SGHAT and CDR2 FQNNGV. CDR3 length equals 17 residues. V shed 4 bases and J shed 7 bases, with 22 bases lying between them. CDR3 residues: CASSSEGPRGGGEKLFF. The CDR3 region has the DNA TGTGCCAGCAGCTCGGAGGGCCCCAGGGGCGGGGGTGAAAAACTGTTTTTT.

CDR3 nucleotide sequence: TGTGCCAGTACCCATCAACAGGGCGGGGGAAACATTCAGTACTTC. It specifies CASTHQQGGGNIQYF. V is TRBV19 and J is TRBJ2-4; TRBD2 is a possible D gene (7 bases). The CDR3 contains 15 residues. The germline CDR1 and CDR2 sequences are LNHDA and SQIVND (reference sequence). V shed 7 bases and J shed 6 bases, with 19 bases lying between them.

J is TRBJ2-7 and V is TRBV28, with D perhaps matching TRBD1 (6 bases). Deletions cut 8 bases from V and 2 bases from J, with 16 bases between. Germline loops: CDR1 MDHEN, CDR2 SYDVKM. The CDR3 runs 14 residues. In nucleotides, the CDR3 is TGTGCCAGCTTAACCGGGACACCGACCTACGAGCAGTACTTC. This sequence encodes CASLTGTPTYEQYF.

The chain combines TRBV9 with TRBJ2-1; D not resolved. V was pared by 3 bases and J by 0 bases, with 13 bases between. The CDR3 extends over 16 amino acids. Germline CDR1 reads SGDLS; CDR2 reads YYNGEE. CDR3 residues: CASSATLGGSYNEQFF. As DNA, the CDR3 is TGTGCCAGCAGCGCGACCCTAGGCGGCTCCTACAATGAGCAGTTCTTC. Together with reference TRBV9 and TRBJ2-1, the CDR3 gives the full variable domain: DSGVTQTPKHLITATGQRVTLRCSPRSGDLSVYWYQQSLDQGLQFLIQYYNGEERAKGNILERFSAQQFPDLHSELNLSSLELGDSALYFCASSATLGGSYNEQFFGPGTRLTVL.

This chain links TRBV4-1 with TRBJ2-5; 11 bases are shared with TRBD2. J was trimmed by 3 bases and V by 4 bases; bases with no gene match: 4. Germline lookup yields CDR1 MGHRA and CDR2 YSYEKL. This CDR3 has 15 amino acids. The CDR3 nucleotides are TGCGCCAGCAGCCGAGGGACTAGCGGAGAAGAGACCCAGTACTTC. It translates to CASSRGTSGEETQYF.

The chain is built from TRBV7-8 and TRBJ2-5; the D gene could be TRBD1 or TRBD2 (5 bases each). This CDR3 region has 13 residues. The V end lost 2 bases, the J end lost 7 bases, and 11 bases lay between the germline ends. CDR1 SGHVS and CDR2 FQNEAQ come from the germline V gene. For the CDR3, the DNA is TGTGCCAGCAGCTTAAAGTGGGACGGGACCCAGTACTTC. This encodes CASSLKWDGTQYF.

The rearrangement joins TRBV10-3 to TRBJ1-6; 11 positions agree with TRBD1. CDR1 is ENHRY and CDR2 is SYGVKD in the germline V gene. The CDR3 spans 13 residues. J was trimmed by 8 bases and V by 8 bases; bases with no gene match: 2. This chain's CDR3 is CAIRDRGDSPLHF. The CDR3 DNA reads TGTGCCATCCGGGACAGGGGGGATTCACCCCTCCACTTT.

The CDR3 region has the DNA TGTGCCAGCAGCTTAGCTTCGCCTGGCTATGGCTACACCTTC. Protein: CASSLASPGYGYTF. The chain carries TRBV7-2 and TRBJ1-2, with D uncertain. Germline V gene lookup returns CDR1 SGHTA and CDR2 FQGNSA. Trimming removed 0 bases at V and 4 bases at J, with 9 bases between. This CDR3 comprises 14 residues.

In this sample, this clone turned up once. CDR3 DNA: TGTGCTACCGGACACGAGTACGAGCAGTACTTC. Its protein is CATGHEYEQYF. The rearrangement uses TRBV25-1 and TRBJ2-5; TRBD1 is a possible D gene (5 bases). With the DNA end fitting TRBJ2-7 better, the J assignment may be wrong. The CDR3 is made up of 11 amino acids. CDR1 and CDR2 from the germline V gene are MGHDK and SYGVNS.

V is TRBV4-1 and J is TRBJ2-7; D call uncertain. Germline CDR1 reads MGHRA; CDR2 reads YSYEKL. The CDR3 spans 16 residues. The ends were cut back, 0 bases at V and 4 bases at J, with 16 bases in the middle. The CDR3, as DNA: TGCGCCAGCAGCCAAGATCCTGGGTCCCCACCTTACGAGCAGTACTTC. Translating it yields CASSQDPGSPPYEQYF.

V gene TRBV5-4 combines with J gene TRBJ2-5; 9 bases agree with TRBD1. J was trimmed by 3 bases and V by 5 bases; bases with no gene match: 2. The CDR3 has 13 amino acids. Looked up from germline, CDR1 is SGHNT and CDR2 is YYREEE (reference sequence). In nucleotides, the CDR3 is TGTGCCAGCAGACAGGGGGCCGAAGAGACCCAGTACTTC. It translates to CASRQGAEETQYF.

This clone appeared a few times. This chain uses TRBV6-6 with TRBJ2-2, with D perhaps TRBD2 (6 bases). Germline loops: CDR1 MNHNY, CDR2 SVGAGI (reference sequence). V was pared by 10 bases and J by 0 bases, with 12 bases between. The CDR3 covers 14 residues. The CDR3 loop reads CATTSGANTGELFF. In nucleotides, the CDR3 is TGTGCCACCACTTCGGGGGCGAACACCGGGGAGCTGTTTTTT.

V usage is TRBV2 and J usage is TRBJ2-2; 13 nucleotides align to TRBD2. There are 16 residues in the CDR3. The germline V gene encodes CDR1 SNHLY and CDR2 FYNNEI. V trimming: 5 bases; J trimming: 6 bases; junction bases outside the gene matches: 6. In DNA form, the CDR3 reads TGTGCCAGCAGTCTTACTAGCGGGAGGGCCGCCGGGGAGCTGTTTTTT. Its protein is CASSLTSGRAAGELFF.

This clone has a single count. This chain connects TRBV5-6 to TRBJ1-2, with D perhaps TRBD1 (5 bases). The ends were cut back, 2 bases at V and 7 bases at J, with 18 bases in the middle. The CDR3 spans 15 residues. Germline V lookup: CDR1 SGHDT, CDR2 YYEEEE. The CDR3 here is CASSFIAPGQAGYTF. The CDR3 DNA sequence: TGTGCCAGCAGCTTTATAGCCCCAGGGCAGGCTGGCTACACCTTC.

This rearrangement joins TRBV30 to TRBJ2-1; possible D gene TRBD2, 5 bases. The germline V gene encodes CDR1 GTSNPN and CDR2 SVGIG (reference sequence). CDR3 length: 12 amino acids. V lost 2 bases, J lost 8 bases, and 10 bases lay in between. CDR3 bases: TGTGCCTGGAGTCACACTAGGGATGAGCAGTTCTTC. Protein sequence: CAWSHTRDEQFF.

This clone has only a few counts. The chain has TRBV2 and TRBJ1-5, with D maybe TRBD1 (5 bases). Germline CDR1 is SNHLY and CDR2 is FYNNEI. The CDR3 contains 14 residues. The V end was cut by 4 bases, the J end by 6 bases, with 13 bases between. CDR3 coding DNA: TGTGCCAGCAGTGGAGACAGTTTGGTTCAGCCCCAGCATTTT. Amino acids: CASSGDSLVQPQHF.

CDR3 DNA sequence: TGTGCCAGCAGCTCCCCAGGGCGGGGACAGAATTCACCCCTCCACTTT. As protein: CASSSPGRGQNSPLHF. The V and J genes are TRBV11-2 and TRBJ1-6, with TRBD1 matching over 7 bases. CDR1 SGHAT and CDR2 FQNNGV come from the germline V gene. The CDR3 runs 16 residues. V gave up 4 bases and J gave up 7 bases; unmatched junction bases: 10.

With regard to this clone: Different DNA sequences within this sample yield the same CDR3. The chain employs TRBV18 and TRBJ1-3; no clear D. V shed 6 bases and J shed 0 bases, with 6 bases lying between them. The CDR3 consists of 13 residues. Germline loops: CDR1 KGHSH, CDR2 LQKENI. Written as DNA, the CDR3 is TGTGCCAGCTCCCTCTCCTCTGGAAACACCATATATTTT. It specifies CASSLSSGNTIYF.

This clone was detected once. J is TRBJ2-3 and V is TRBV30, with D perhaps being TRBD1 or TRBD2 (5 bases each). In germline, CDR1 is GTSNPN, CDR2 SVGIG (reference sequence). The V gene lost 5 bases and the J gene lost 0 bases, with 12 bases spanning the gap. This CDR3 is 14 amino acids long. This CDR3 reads CAWGDGSSTDTQYF. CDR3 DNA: TGTGCCTGGGGGGACGGATCTAGCACAGATACGCAGTATTTT.

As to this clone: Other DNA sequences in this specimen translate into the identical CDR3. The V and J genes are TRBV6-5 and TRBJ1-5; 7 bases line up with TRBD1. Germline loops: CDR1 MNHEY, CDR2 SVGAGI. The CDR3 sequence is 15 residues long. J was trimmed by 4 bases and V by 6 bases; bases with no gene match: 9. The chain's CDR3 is CASSSGGGRNQPQHF. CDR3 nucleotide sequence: TGTGCCAGCAGCTCAGGGGGGGGCAGAAATCAGCCCCAGCATTTT.

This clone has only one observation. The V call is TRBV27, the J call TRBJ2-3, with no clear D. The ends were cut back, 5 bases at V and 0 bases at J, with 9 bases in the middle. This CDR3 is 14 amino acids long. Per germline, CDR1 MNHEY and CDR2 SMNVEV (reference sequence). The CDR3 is CASSPRLSTDTQYF. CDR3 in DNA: TGTGCCAGCAGTCCAAGATTGAGCACAGATACGCAGTATTTT.

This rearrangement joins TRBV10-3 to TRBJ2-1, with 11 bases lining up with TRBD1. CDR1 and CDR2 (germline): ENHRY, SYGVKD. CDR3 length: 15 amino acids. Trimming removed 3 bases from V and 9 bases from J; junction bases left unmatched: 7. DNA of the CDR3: TGTGCCATCAGTGACGGACAGGGGGCCTTGGGTGAGCAGTTCTTC. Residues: CAISDGQGALGEQFF.

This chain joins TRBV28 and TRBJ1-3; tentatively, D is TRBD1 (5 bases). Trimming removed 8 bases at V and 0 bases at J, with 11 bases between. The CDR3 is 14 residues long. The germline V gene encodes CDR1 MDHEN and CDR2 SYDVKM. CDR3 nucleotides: TGTGCCAGCTTAGACAGCTACTCTGGAAACACCATATATTTT. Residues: CASLDSYSGNTIYF.

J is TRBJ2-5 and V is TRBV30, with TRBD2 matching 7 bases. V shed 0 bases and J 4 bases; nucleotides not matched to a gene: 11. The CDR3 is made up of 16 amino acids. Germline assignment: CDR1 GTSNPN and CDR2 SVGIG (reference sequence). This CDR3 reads CAWSVGSSGGGETQYF. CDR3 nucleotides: TGTGCCTGGAGTGTAGGCTCTAGCGGCGGGGGAGAGACCCAGTACTTC.